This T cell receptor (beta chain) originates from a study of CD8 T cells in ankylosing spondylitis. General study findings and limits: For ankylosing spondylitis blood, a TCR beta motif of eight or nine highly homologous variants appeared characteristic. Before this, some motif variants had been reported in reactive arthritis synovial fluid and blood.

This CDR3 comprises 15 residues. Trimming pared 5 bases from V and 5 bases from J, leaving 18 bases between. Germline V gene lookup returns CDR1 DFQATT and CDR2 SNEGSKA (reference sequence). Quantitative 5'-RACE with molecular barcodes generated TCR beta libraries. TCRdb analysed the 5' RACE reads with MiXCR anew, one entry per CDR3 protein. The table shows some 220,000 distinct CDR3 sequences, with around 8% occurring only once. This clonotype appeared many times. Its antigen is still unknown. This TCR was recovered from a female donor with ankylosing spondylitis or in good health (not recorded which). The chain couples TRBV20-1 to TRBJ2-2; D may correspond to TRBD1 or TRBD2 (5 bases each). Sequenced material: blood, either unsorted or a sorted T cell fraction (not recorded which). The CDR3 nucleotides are TGCAGTGCTCCCGCAGGGACGGGCGGAACCGGGGAGCTGTTTTTT. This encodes CSAPAGTGGTGELFF.